This is a list of T cell receptor beta chains from one sample in a study of T-cell memory formation after mild COVID-19. One entry per CDR3 protein, called by TCRdb with MiXCR from the 5' RACE reads. The sample consists of 400,000 to 450,000 distinct CDR3 sequences, under 20% of them appearing once. The sequenced material came from PBMCs or a T cell subset sorted from them (not recorded which). The origin of the receptors is a man in his late teens or twenties who had mild COVID-19 (a few samples of this study predate the infection). Cell type and time point are not known. Each CDR3 is given with its conserved first and last residue. The D gene is left open where the match is weak. The size of a clone is reported for some rows only, either as once, few or many, or as a class for expanded clones.

TRBJ1-1 TRBV3-1 . few CASSAGAMNTEAFF TGTGCCAGCAGCGCGGGGGCCATGAACACTGAAGCTTTCTTT
TRBJ1-2 TRBV5-1 TRBD1 many CASSPDRGDGNLYGYTF TGCGCCAGCAGCCCAGACAGGGGCGACGGGAATTTATATGGCTACACCTTC
TRBJ2-7 TRBV6-5 . . CASSQGQSYEQYF TGTGCCAGCAGTCAAGGACAGTCCTACGAGCAGTACTTC
TRBJ2-1 TRBV11-3 . few CASSLERGSNEQFF TGTGCCAGCAGCTTAGAGCGGGGAAGCAATGAGCAGTTCTTC
TRBJ1-2 TRBV9 . few CASRGVRGYTF TGTGCCAGCAGGGGGGTTCGGGGCTACACCTTC
TRBJ2-4 TRBV12-3/TRBV12-4 . . CASSRAGDANIQYF TGTGCCAGCAGTCGTGCAGGGGACGCAAACATTCAGTACTTC
TRBJ2-7 TRBV7-9 . . CASSLAGGAEQYF TGTGCCAGCAGCTTAGCGGGTGGAGCCGAGCAGTACTTC
TRBJ1-6 TRBV6-6 . . CASSYIENSPLHF TGTGCCAGCAGTTACATCGAGAATTCACCCCTCCACTTT
TRBJ1-3 TRBV12-3/TRBV12-4 . . CASSPSGTAGNTIYF TGTGCCAGCAGTCCCTCAGGGACGGCTGGAAACACCATATATTTT
TRBJ2-3 TRBV7-2 . . CASSSNPRQAYTDTQYF TGTGCCAGCAGCTCGAACCCACGACAGGCTTACACAGATACGCAGTATTTT
TRBJ2-2 TRBV11-2 TRBD2 . CASSRTSGGVYTGELFF TGTGCCAGCAGTCGGACTAGCGGGGGGGTATACACCGGGGAGCTGTTTTTT
TRBJ2-1 TRBV7-2 TRBD2 few CASSDERGGYNEQFF TGTGCCAGCAGCGACGAGCGGGGAGGGTACAATGAGCAGTTCTTC
TRBJ1-1 TRBV5-1 . . CASSRGIGVTEAFF TGCGCCAGCAGCCGGGGGATCGGGGTGACTGAAGCTTTCTTT
TRBJ2-7 TRBV5-6 . . CASSVGGEQYF TGTGCCAGCAGCGTGGGGGGCGAGCAGTACTTC
TRBJ2-5 TRBV7-9 . few CASSLGYMRQETQYF TGTGCCAGCAGCTTAGGGTATATGCGCCAAGAGACCCAGTACTTC
TRBJ2-4 TRBV24-1 . many CATSDFGQRIHIQYF TGTGCCACCAGTGATTTCGGCCAGAGGATACACATTCAGTACTTC
TRBJ1-2 TRBV5-1 . many CASSLSGSNNGYTF TGCGCCAGCAGCTTGTCGGGAAGCAATAATGGCTACACCTTC
TRBJ2-1 TRBV5-5 TRBD1 few CASSMYRGTYNEQFF TGTGCCAGCAGCATGTACAGGGGGACCTACAATGAGCAGTTCTTC
TRBJ2-1 TRBV7-2 . many CASSLWSREDEQFF TGTGCCAGCAGCCTATGGTCCAGGGAGGATGAGCAGTTCTTC
TRBJ2-5 TRBV23-1 . many CASSQKQGQAETQYF TGCGCCAGCAGTCAAAAGCAGGGCCAAGCAGAGACCCAGTACTTC
TRBJ2-5 TRBV5-6 . many CASSHPPGGGTETQYF TGTGCCAGCAGCCACCCCCCGGGCGGCGGGACGGAGACCCAGTACTTC
TRBJ2-6 TRBV5-1 TRBD2 few CASNPRALAGGSGANVLTF TGCGCCAGCAATCCCAGAGCTCTAGCGGGGGGCTCTGGGGCCAACGTCCTGACTTTC
TRBJ2-5 TRBV7-2 TRBD2 . CASSDGTSGPKETQYF TGTGCCAGCAGCGACGGGACTAGCGGTCCCAAAGAGACCCAGTACTTC
TRBJ2-5 TRBV12-3/TRBV12-4 . . CASSSDESGTQYF TGTGCCAGCAGCTCCGACGAGTCTGGGACCCAGTACTTC
TRBJ2-3 TRBV7-9 . many CASSAQGYTDTQYF TGTGCCAGCAGCGCCCAAGGTTATACAGATACGCAGTATTTT
TRBJ2-3 TRBV12-5 TRBD1 few CASGWGQPEILPDTQYF TGTGCTAGTGGTTGGGGACAGCCAGAAATCCTCCCAGATACGCAGTATTTT
TRBJ2-2 TRBV20-1 TRBD2 . CSASAGGHTGELFF TGCAGTGCTTCGGCGGGGGGCCACACCGGGGAGCTGTTTTTT
TRBJ2-2 TRBV5-1 . . CASSLDRETGELFF TGCGCCAGCAGCTTGGACAGAGAGACCGGGGAGCTGTTTTTT
TRBJ2-1 TRBV12-3/TRBV12-4 TRBD1 few CASSPRGQGENEQFF TGTGCCAGCAGTCCTAGGGGACAGGGGGAGAATGAGCAGTTCTTC
TRBJ2-3 TRBV6-5 . few CASSYGGPADTQYF TGTGCCAGCAGTTACGGGGGGCCTGCAGATACGCAGTATTTT
TRBJ2-5 TRBV6-1 TRBD2 few CASSERLAGQETQYF TGTGCCAGCAGTGAACGTCTAGCGGGACAGGAGACCCAGTACTTC
TRBJ2-5 TRBV19 . few CATAVGGGETQYF TGTGCCACTGCGGTCGGGGGTGGAGAGACCCAGTACTTC
TRBJ2-2 TRBV7-9 . few CASSLHPDTGELFF TGTGCCAGCAGCTTACATCCGGACACCGGGGAGCTGTTTTTT
TRBJ2-7 TRBV7-9 TRBD1 many CASIMTGMTYEQYF TGTGCCAGCATCATGACAGGGATGACCTACGAGCAGTACTTC
TRBJ1-1 TRBV20-1 . . CSASVQPNTEAFF TGCAGTGCTAGTGTGCAACCTAACACTGAAGCTTTCTTT
TRBJ2-3 TRBV29-1 . . CSVDRGLTQYF TGCAGCGTTGATAGAGGACTTACGCAGTATTTT
TRBJ2-1 TRBV7-3 TRBD2 . CASSSLGGGPNDEQFF TGTGCCAGCAGCTCCCTCGGCGGGGGGCCTAACGATGAGCAGTTCTTC
TRBJ2-3 TRBV29-1 TRBD1 . CSAIQGFRDTQYF TGCAGCGCCATACAGGGGTTCAGAGATACGCAGTATTTT
TRBJ2-3 TRBV7-3 TRBD2 few CASSLTVRRAGGVDTQYF TGTGCCAGCAGCTTAACGGTCCGGAGAGCGGGGGGTGTAGATACGCAGTATTTT
TRBJ1-1 TRBV5-1 . few CASSLLRQGTEAFF TGCGCCAGCAGCTTGTTGCGGCAGGGGACTGAAGCTTTCTTT
TRBJ1-6 TRBV9 . . CASSAKTDNSPLHF TGTGCCAGCAGCGCTAAGACAGATAATTCACCCCTCCACTTT
TRBJ2-7 TRBV7-2 TRBD1 few CASSARTGEIYEQYF TGTGCCAGCAGCGCCCGGACAGGGGAAATCTACGAGCAGTACTTC
TRBJ1-1 TRBV5-8 TRBD1 once CASSLTRAGGKNTEAFF TGTGCCAGCAGCTTAACGAGGGCAGGGGGTAAGAACACTGAAGCTTTCTTT
TRBJ1-1 TRBV29-1 . few CSVGGRLSATEAFF TGCAGCGTCGGAGGTCGCCTTTCGGCGACTGAAGCTTTCTTT
TRBJ2-1 TRBV3-1 . . CASSLGWGLLNEQFF TGTGCCAGCAGCCTCGGGTGGGGCCTCCTGAATGAGCAGTTCTTC
TRBJ1-1 TRBV7-9 . . CASSSQGGSTEAFF TGTGCCAGCAGCTCACAGGGCGGGAGCACTGAAGCTTTCTTT
TRBJ1-5 TRBV11-2 . few CASSILGQPQHF TGTGCCAGCAGCATACTGGGGCAGCCCCAGCATTTT
TRBJ1-3 TRBV6-5 . few CASSSHPPGSGNTIYF TGTGCCAGCAGTTCCCACCCCCCGGGCTCTGGAAACACCATATATTTT
TRBJ2-5 TRBV2 TRBD2 few CASSGTSGYQETQYF TGTGCCAGCAGTGGGACTAGCGGGTACCAAGAGACCCAGTACTTC
TRBJ1-6 TRBV7-2 TRBD1 . CASTFLWDSSPLHF TGTGCCAGCACCTTCCTCTGGGACAGTTCACCCCTCCACTTT
TRBJ2-7 TRBV6-1 . . CASSLEWGLEQYF TGTGCCAGCAGTCTCGAATGGGGCCTCGAGCAGTACTTC
TRBJ2-5 TRBV24-1 . . CATSDGTPQETQYF TGTGCCACCAGTGATGGGACTCCTCAAGAGACCCAGTACTTC